This record covers a single T cell receptor beta chain. Enrollment of patients from Seattle took place during active infection, with longitudinal follow-up. The sample belongs to a study of blood T cell repertoires in COVID-19. Turning to the study itself: Samples of COVID-19 (acute and convalescent) were obtained from the United States, Italy and Spain. In each case, the material was cDNA or gDNA derived from T cells, B-cell-depleted T cells, or PBMCs.

In the original analysis: Nucleated cell counts were estimated from reference gene primer amplification. Assay: immunoSEQ multiplex PCR; the TCRdb copy retains only in-frame clones and omits some. From that table come the V and J calls and clone size; the DNA was used to work out D and trimming. The table lists fewer than 250,000 clones, roughly 91% of them singletons, with 0.83% in the top ten. From germline, CDR1 is SGHNT and CDR2 YYREEE (reference sequence). The CDR3 loop spans 16 amino acids. The junction had 12 bases not matched to a gene; V was cut back by 4 bases and J by 7 bases. The TCR originated in a man aged 30 to 39 with COVID-19, enrolled during active disease. The rearrangement joins TRBV5-4 to TRBJ2-1, with 9 bases matching TRBD1. The sample comprised peripheral blood. The CDR3 sequence: CASSLLGQGFKNEQFF. The CDR3 coding sequence is TGTGCCAGCAGCCTCCTAGGACAGGGGTTCAAGAATGAGCAGTTCTTC.